This TCR beta chain was identified in a study of monozygotic twins with inflammatory bowel disease. Study-wide results and caveats: Patient-specific immunosuppressive treatments may have made repertoires more variable.

In the case of this clonotype: Antigen: not known.

TCRdb re-analyzed the 5' RACE reads; it lists each CDR3 protein once, without DNA. The table for this sample gives around 400,000 distinct CDR3 sequences. CDR3 size: 13 residues. The sequence derives from a human donor with ulcerative colitis or Crohn's disease, or a healthy co-twin of an affected twin (not recorded which). This chain uses TRBV23-1 with TRBJ2-7; as DNA is missing, the TRBD1 call by TCRdb cannot be tested. TRBV23-1 qualifies as an ORF whose function is uncertain. The specimen sequenced was blood. The CDR3 spells CASGAGTSYEQYF.